This is a list of T cell receptor beta chains from one sample in a study of human T cells and chemical hapten exposure. Using its own MiXCR run on the RACE reads, TCRdb lists one record per CDR3 protein. The table has about 260,000 distinct CDR3 sequences, 8.6% seen once. Sequences were derived from whole blood, sampled in connection with sensitization to the hapten diphenylcyclopropenone (DPC). Source of these receptors: a middle-aged woman with alopecia areata. Some clones in this sample may be carry-over from other donors' samples. Both conserved end residues are part of each CDR3. Fields, in order: V gene, clone size, J gene, CDR3 protein. A row's size may be missing; if present it is once, few, many or a size class.

>TRBV20-1|-|TRBJ2-7
CSARDNGAVANF
>TRBV7-6|-|TRBJ2-3
CASSLVGGRSTDTQYF
>TRBV10-3|many|TRBJ1-2
CATRATGSEGYTF
>TRBV25-1|many|TRBJ2-5
CASSPWTSGAKETQYF
>TRBV29-1|-|TRBJ2-1
CSVAPPGVMQFF
>TRBV28|few|TRBJ2-7
CASSSSGTGLYEQYF
>TRBV6-2/TRBV6-3|many|TRBJ2-7
CASSYSTGSNAYEQYF
>TRBV7-2|-|TRBJ2-1
CASSLYLNFRDEQFF
>TRBV30|few|TRBJ2-4
CAWSGQGRAKNIQYF
>TRBV20-1|few|TRBJ2-1
CSAGTGSNEQFF